Detailed here is one T cell receptor beta chain. This clonotype was counted at least ten times. This receptor's antigen is unknown. Base quality data are lacking; no much larger clone is found one base away. The sample comes from a study of T-cell reconstitution after alpha-beta-depleted transplantation in children (dated by TCRdb to about 2016). About the investigation overall: Using TCR repertoire profiling, the study quantitatively followed how T-cell immune reconstitution unfolded in children after TCRalphabeta/CD19-depleted allogeneic hematopoietic cell transplantation.

Receptors were amplified or captured by PCR. The run used an Illumina HiSeq 2500. TCR libraries were prepared with molecular barcoding, using unique molecular identifiers to normalize TCRbeta repertoire quantification. In TCRdb, the public reads were trimmed at Q25 with fastp and aligned with MiXCR, with productive beta chains retained. Entries that share a CDR3 protein sequence are merged under the most common genes and DNA. For this sample the table gives roughly 110,000 distinct CDR3 sequences, of which 10% were detected only once. The ten top clones hold about 34% of the sample. The sample's treatment or condition label is to be understood as: allogeneic hematopoietic cell transplantation with graft depleted of TCRalphabeta T cells and CD19 B cells. Transplant recipients were children who received TCRalphabeta/CD19-depleted allogeneic hematopoietic cell grafts. Results the study describes overall, beyond this receptor: Over the following months the frequencies of hyperexpanded clones went down, and after one year T-cell counts and TCRbeta diversity were mostly credited to newly produced T cells. The high TCRbeta diversity at day 60 in some patients was ascribed to recipient T cells and intrathymic progenitors that had survived conditioning. The apparently early alphabetaT-cell count recovery about two months after transplant was reportedly dependent on only several hundred rapidly expanded clones derived from non-depleted graft cells.

V is reduced by 2 bases and J by 9 bases, leaving a spacing of 8 bases between them. For CDR1 and CDR2, the germline V gene lists MNHEY and SVGEGT. There are 12 amino acids in the CDR3, from cysteine to phenylalanine inclusive. The read is trimmed to its CDR3 DNA, 36 bases read in frame from base 1. The clonotype comes from a boy aged 2 to 10 with acute lymphoblastic leukemia, due to receive a stem cell transplant. Sequencing was performed on PBMCs, taken before TCRalphabeta/CD19-depleted stem cell transplant. In this chain, TRBV6-2 or TRBV6-3 is recombined with TRBJ2-1; the D gene assignment is perhaps TRBD1 or TRBD2, with each matching 5 bases. The sequence in DNA is TGTGCCAGCAGTTACGGGACGACTGAGCAGTTCTTC. Its product reads: CASSYGTTEQFF.